Sequencing of this T cell receptor beta chain was carried out in a study of vaccination effects on CD4 cells after COVID-19 (dated by TCRdb to between 2021 and 2024). About the investigation overall: Each participant received two doses of an mRNA SARS-CoV-2 vaccine, either BNT162b2 or mRNA-1273. SARS-CoV-2 spike-specific CD4+ TCR repertoires from before and after mRNA vaccination were compared in COVID-19 convalescent patients and in infection-naive vaccine recipients. The full study included 9 to 10 COVID-19 convalescent patients and several SARS-CoV-2-naive healthy vaccine recipients. Cultures from other donors in the study were sequenced with the Oncomine TCR Beta short-read assay on an Illumina iSeq 100.

The CDR3 sequence holds 15 residues, the cysteine and phenylalanine included. Here the CDR3 DNA is all that survives: 45 bases in frame from base 1. V loses 6 bases of germline sequence and J loses 1 base, and the interval between the two ends is 15 bases. Per the germline V gene, SNHLY is the CDR1 and FYNNEI is the CDR2. Results the study describes overall, beyond this receptor: Only a small number of convalescent patients were included, and no early post-infection timepoints were available, which limited the study. Clones induced by infection and clones induced by vaccination both contracted markedly at late timepoints after vaccination, which fits with T cell responses waning over time. In healthy vaccine recipients, vaccine-induced clones were almost all SARS-CoV-2 mono-reactive, with only 1 of 255 being cross-reactive with common cold coronaviruses.

The ViraFEST assay stimulated PBMC with viral peptide pools and then used TCR sequencing to identify antigen-specific CD4+ T cell clonotypes by expansion. After about 9 days of culture, CD4+ T cells were isolated with the EasySep CD4+ T cell isolation kit. The absence of prior SARS-CoV-2 infection in healthy vaccine recipients was confirmed by negative nucleocapsid antibodies before and after vaccination. About 2 million PBMC per well were cultured in IMDM with about 4.8% human AB serum, 10 IU/ml IL-2 and gentamicin, plus 10 ug/ml peptides. Half of the culture medium was replaced with fresh IL-2-containing medium on days 3 and 7. Unless noted otherwise, every peptide stimulation condition was cultured in triplicate wells. Using Ficoll-Paque Plus gradient centrifugation, PBMC were separated from whole blood and then either used fresh or cryopreserved at -140C. The overlapping peptide pools covered the spike proteins of SARS-CoV-2 as well as those of the common cold coronaviruses HCoV-NL63, HCoV-OC43 and HCoV-229E. Genomic DNA was extracted from cultured CD4+ T cells with the QIAamp micro DNA kit.

Regarding this clone: Its antigen target is currently unknown. Qualities for individual bases were not recorded, and no much larger clone is one base off.

Libraries were constructed by the immunoSEQ multiplex PCR assay. DNA from the cultured, isolated CD4+ T cells was subjected to TCR beta CDR3 sequencing. Per the source publication's procedure: Non-productive TCR sequences were removed and reads were trimmed to the CDR3 region, keeping CDR3s of at least 7 amino acids. The MANAFEST web app was used to pick out antigen-specific clonotypes by comparing their expansion in peptide wells with that in reference cultures. To count as positive, a clone had to show expansion at FDR<0.05 compared with the reference and with all other wells, an odds ratio above 5, and a frequency above 0.1% in two replicate wells. Cross-reactive clonotypes were defined as significantly expanded in SARS-CoV-2 spike wells and in at least one common cold coronavirus spike condition. Using the stringdist R package, CDR3 similarity was measured by Levenshtein distance, and unrooted trees were constructed with ape in R 3.6.1. The clones in this table, taken by TCRdb from immuneACCESS, are in-frame only. Not every clone is retained; where verified, under half of the shortfall comes from an unresolved V gene, and the cause of the rest is unknown. V and J calls and clone size follow that table, whereas D and trimming were derived from the DNA. The sample table holds about 55,000 clones, of which roughly 70% were seen once. In total, the top ten clones hold about a sixth of the sample.

The origin of this receptor is a human donor who received a COVID-19 vaccine. The sequences come from CD4+ T cells from PBMCs cultured with SARS-CoV-2 spike peptides, collected before COVID-19 vaccination. Interpreted using the paper, the cell subset or site label stands for: SARS-CoV-2 spike overlapping peptide pool stimulation. This receptor chain uses TRBV2 and TRBJ2-5; the D gene assignment is ambiguous. The CDR3 region has the sequence CASRPAPTLQETQYF. Here is the DNA: TGTGCCAGCAGGCCGGCTCCAACCCTCCAAGAGACCCAGTACTTC.